This T cell receptor (beta chain) was identified in a study of OX40 agonist ivuxolimab in advanced cancers. The CDR3 sequence is 15 residues long. V shed 0 bases and J shed 7 bases, with 14 bases lying between them. Per the germline V gene, CDR1 is SGHTA and CDR2 is FQGTGA. On this clone itself: Its antigen is unidentified.

Using immunoSEQ multiplex PCR, the repertoire was profiled, and TCRdb retains in-frame clones only, with some absent. The profile shows around 98,000 clones, 87% of them singletons. Broader study findings: More expanded clones were seen, on average, in CD8+ T cells than in CD4+.

This TCR was recovered from an adult with an advanced solid tumor such as melanoma, head and neck, liver or kidney cancer. The rearrangement links TRBV7-3 to TRBJ2-3; D may match TRBD1 or TRBD2 (5 bases each). The sample in question was CD4+ or CD8+ T cells sorted from blood, obtained in a trial of the OX40 agonist ivuxolimab. CDR3 protein: CASSLTRDVFHTQYF. The CDR3 DNA reads as TGTGCCAGCAGCTTAACCCGGGACGTTTTCCATACGCAGTATTTT. Variable domain in full (rest from reference TRBV7-3 and TRBJ2-3): GAGVSQTPSNKVTEKGKYVELRCDPISGHTALYWYRQSLGQGPEFLIYFQGTGAADDSGLPNDRFFAVRPEGSVSTLKIQRTERGDSAVYLCASSLTRDVFHTQYFGPGTRLTVL.